The clone carrying this T cell receptor beta chain was recorded once. This specimen belongs to a study of blood T cell repertoires in COVID-19. About the research overall: Acute and convalescent COVID-19 specimens originated in the United States, Italy and Spain. Sources were T cells, B-cell-depleted T cells, or PBMCs; the material itself was cDNA or gDNA.

Under the authors' procedure: Amplification of reference gene primers provided the estimated nucleated cell counts. The assay was immunoSEQ multiplex PCR, and TCRdb's table has in-frame clones only and misses some. V and J calls and clone size are copied from that table; D and trimming were computed from the DNA. Counted here are around 80,000 clones, about 80% occurring once; the ten biggest clones make up more than 5%. This sequence originates from a man aged 50 to 59 with active or convalescent COVID-19. What was sequenced was peripheral blood.

CDR3 protein: CASSMGGPQHF. CDR3 in DNA: TGTGCCAGCAGTATGGGAGGGCCCCAGCATTTT. This chain uses TRBV6-2 or TRBV6-3 with TRBJ1-5; D remains unclear. V lost 5 bases, J lost 9 bases, and 8 bases lay in between. This CDR3 contains 11 residues. In germline, CDR1 is MNHEY, CDR2 SVGEGT.